Listed here are 14 T cell receptor beta chains from one sample, sequenced in a study of T cells in Graves' hyperthyroidism and ophthalmopathy. The investigators amplified TCR beta CDR3 regions from RNA transcripts. First-round RT-PCR with HTBI primers amplified the TCR CDR3 region. TCRdb passed the multiplex PCR reads through MiXCR, listing each CDR3 protein once. Among 350,000 or so distinct CDR3 sequences listed, around 20% were seen once. Sequencing input: blood. The receptors were sampled from a woman between 50 and 59 years old with Graves' hyperthyroidism.

The J gene is TRBJ2-7, the V gene TRBV11-3; 9 positions agree with TRBD2. This CDR3 is 15 amino acids long. V shed 5 bases, J shed 3 bases, and the junction held 8 bases outside the gene matches. Germline V lookup: CDR1 SGHNT, CDR2 YENEEA. CDR3 sequence: CASSPGGAGGYEQYF. In DNA form, the CDR3 reads TGTGCCAGCAGCCCCGGGGGAGCGGGGGGCTACGAGCAGTACTTC.

V usage is TRBV29-1 and J usage is TRBJ2-3; TRBD1 matches at 8 bases. In germline, CDR1 is SQVTM, CDR2 ANQGSEA. The trim removed 6 bases at V and 5 bases at J, leaving 4 bases unmatched. This CDR3 has 12 amino acids. CDR3 protein: CSVDRGGDTQYF. The CDR3 DNA is TGCAGCGTCGACAGGGGTGGAGATACGCAGTATTTT.

This clonotype has ten or more counts. The rearrangement uses TRBV12-3 or TRBV12-4 and TRBJ2-7, with D possibly TRBD2 on 6 matching bases. This CDR3 contains 16 residues. The germline V and J ends were trimmed by 7 bases and 3 bases, with 22 bases remaining between them. The CDR3 sequence: CASTPGRLKTRYEQYF. CDR3 bases: TGTGCCAGCACCCCGGGGAGGTTAAAGACTCGCTACGAGCAGTACTTC.

This clonotype was counted at least ten times. The chain combines TRBV5-8 with TRBJ2-6; D unclear. This CDR3 is built from 15 residues. The germline gives CDR1 SGHTS, CDR2 YDEGEE. Deletions cut 4 bases from V and 0 bases from J, with 8 bases between. CDR3 amino acids: CASSIDPSGANVLTF. In DNA, the CDR3 is TGTGCCAGCAGCATCGATCCCTCTGGGGCCAACGTCCTGACTTTC.

This clonotype was seen at least ten times. This CDR3 reads CASSPIVGGSTDTQYF. In DNA form, the CDR3 reads TGTGCCAGCTCACCAATTGTTGGGGGTAGCACAGATACGCAGTATTTT. V gene TRBV18 combines with J gene TRBJ2-3, with D perhaps given as TRBD1 or TRBD2 (5 bases each). The CDR3 has 16 residues. Per the germline V gene, CDR1 is KGHSH and CDR2 is LQKENI. V was shortened by 2 bases and J by 0 bases, with 12 bases between the two germline ends.

This clonotype was detected ten times or more. The rearrangement uses TRBV2 and TRBJ2-1, with 10 bases fitting TRBD2. The junction had 12 bases not matched to a gene; V was cut back by 6 bases and J by 7 bases. The CDR3 sequence is 16 residues long. The germline V gene encodes CDR1 SNHLY and CDR2 FYNNEI. The chain's CDR3 is CASSEFRLAGENEQFF. The CDR3 coding sequence is TGTGCCAGCAGCGAATTCAGGCTAGCGGGGGAAAATGAGCAGTTCTTC.

This clonotype was detected ten times or more. The CDR3 DNA sequence: TGTGCCAGCAGTTACTCGGTTAACGGCTTTTATGGCTACACCTTC. Residues: CASSYSVNGFYGYTF. V is TRBV6-5 and J is TRBJ1-2; D is uncertain. Germline V gene data show CDR1 as MNHEY and CDR2 as SVGAGI. The CDR3 is 15 amino acids. Deletions cut 0 bases from V and 5 bases from J, with 13 bases between.

The table lists this clonotype with many counts. The J gene is TRBJ2-7, the V gene TRBV7-8, with a tentative D call TRBD1 (5 bases). Trimming shortened V by 5 bases and J by 6 bases, and 11 bases separated the two germline ends. This CDR3 is built from 12 residues. Germline V CDR1 and CDR2: SGHVS, FQNEAQ. CDR3 nucleotides: TGTGCCAGCAGCAATTCAGGGTTCGAGCAGTACTTC. Translation gives CASSNSGFEQYF. Combining the CDR3 with reference TRBV7-8 and TRBJ2-7 gives the whole variable domain GAGVSQSPRYKVAKRGQDVALRCDPISGHVSLFWYQQALGQGPEFLTYFQNEAQLDKSGLPSDRFFAERPEGSVSTLKIQRTQQEDSAVYLCASSNSGFEQYFGPGTRLTVT.

The chain combines TRBV7-3 with TRBJ2-2; TRBD2 matches 10 bases. Germline V CDR1 and CDR2: SGHTA, FQGTGA. V dropped 1 base and J dropped 5; count of bases not matched to a gene: 7. CDR3 length equals 17 residues. CDR3 in amino acids: CASSLKTLAGDTGELFF. The CDR3, as DNA: TGTGCCAGCAGCTTAAAGACGCTAGCGGGGGATACCGGGGAGCTGTTTTTT.

Comment on this clonotype: A read error may explain this, as a much larger clone is one base away. The CDR3 region is CAGSEPPTGAAFF. The CDR3, as DNA: TGTGCCGGCAGTGAACCACCGACAGGGGCAGCTTTCTTT. This chain connects TRBV2 to TRBJ1-1, with 8 bases that match TRBD1. The V gene's germline CDR1 is SNHLY and CDR2 FYNNEI. The CDR3 has 13 residues.

V usage is TRBV13 and J usage is TRBJ1-4; the D is unclear. The ends were cut back, 3 bases at V and 7 bases at J, with 15 bases in the middle. Germline V lookup: CDR1 PRHDT, CDR2 FYEKMQ (reference sequence). This CDR3 has 15 amino acids. CDR3 DNA sequence: TGTGCCAGCAGCTTGACCGGGCGCGGGAGTGAAAAACTGTTTTTT. Translated: CASSLTGRGSEKLFF.

This clonotype was seen many times. This rearrangement joins TRBV30 to TRBJ2-1; D possibly corresponds to TRBD2 (7 bases). Deletions cut 4 bases from V and 7 bases from J, with 17 bases between. Germline V gene sequence: CDR1 GTSNPN, CDR2 SVGIG (reference sequence). This CDR3 is 14 amino acids long. This CDR3 is CAWTRARGANEQFF. DNA for the CDR3: TGTGCCTGGACGCGGGCCCGGGGGGCGAATGAGCAGTTCTTC.

The CDR3 DNA reads TGTGCCAGCAGTTTCAGTCGGACTAGCGGGAGGGGGAGCACAGATACGCAGTATTTT. Translated, it gives CASSFSRTSGRGSTDTQYF. V usage is TRBV27 and J usage is TRBJ2-3, with 15 nucleotides matching TRBD2. Per the germline V gene, CDR1 is MNHEY and CDR2 is SMNVEV (reference sequence). The CDR3 spans 19 residues. Trimming took 3 bases from V and 0 from J; bases not matched to a gene: 7.

The CDR3 nucleotides read TGCGCCAGCAGCCAAGTTTGGGTTGGCTATGGCTACACCTTC. This translates into CASSQVWVGYGYTF. This sequence joins TRBV4-1 and TRBJ1-2; no clear D. Trimming shortened V by 1 base and J by 4 bases, and 10 bases separated the two germline ends. Germline V gene sequence: CDR1 MGHRA, CDR2 YSYEKL. The CDR3 length is 14 residues.